These 25 T cell receptor beta chains originate from one sample sequenced in a study of cytomegalovirus exposure and HLA in healthy donors. Primers for the PCR totalled 60 Vbeta and 13 Jbeta. TCRdb's table, derived via immunoSEQ multiplex PCR, lists solely in-frame clones and lacks some. The data show some 120,000 clones, with 80% seen just once and over 2.5% held by the top ten. The sample taken for sequencing was PBMCs. The source is a male donor in good health and CMV-seronegative.

The chain joins TRBV6-4 to TRBJ2-1; the match to TRBD2 covers 12 bases. Unmatched junction bases numbered 10, after V lost 6 bases and J lost 7 bases. The CDR3 runs to 16 residues. The germline V gene encodes CDR1 MRHNA and CDR2 SNTAGT. The CDR3 here is CASSRLAGEGGNEQFF. The CDR3 coding sequence is TGTGCCAGCAGCCGACTAGCGGGAGAGGGTGGGAATGAGCAGTTCTTC.

Turning to this clone: In the same sample, other DNA sequences code for this CDR3. CDR3 nucleotide sequence: TGCGCCAGCAGCCAAGGAGGGGGCGGGGAAAAACTGTTTTTT. As protein: CASSQGGGGEKLFF. The rearrangement links TRBV4-3 to TRBJ1-4; 7 nucleotides line up with TRBD1. V was clipped by 1 base and J by 8 bases; unmatched bases: 4. Germline CDR1 and CDR2: LGHNA and YSLEER. There are 14 residues in the CDR3.

A single count supports this clone. The rearrangement joins TRBV15 to TRBJ1-3; 9 bases match TRBD1. The germline CDR1 and CDR2 sequences are LNHNV and YYDKDF (reference sequence). V was pared by 4 bases and J by 2 bases, with 9 bases of the junction left unmatched. This CDR3 has 17 amino acids. The CDR3 DNA reads TGTGCCACCAGCACCAAACGTACAGGGGGCACTGGAAACACCATATATTTT. Its translation: CATSTKRTGGTGNTIYF.

The chain joins TRBV2 to TRBJ2-3; unclear D gene. From germline, CDR1 is SNHLY and CDR2 FYNNEI. The CDR3 is 15 amino acids. V was cut by 0 bases and J by 2 bases, with 9 bases left in between. The DNA for the CDR3 is TGTGCCAGCAGTGAAGCTCTCAGAACCACAGATACGCAGTATTTT. This sequence encodes CASSEALRTTDTQYF.

The chain couples TRBV5-6 to TRBJ2-7; 10 nucleotides line up with TRBD1. This CDR3 contains 14 residues. The ends lost 6 bases at V and 6 bases at J; junction bases unmatched: 9. In germline, CDR1 is SGHDT, CDR2 YYEEEE. The CDR3 sequence: CASTWGDRGGEQYF. In nucleotides, the CDR3 is TGTGCCAGCACCTGGGGGGACAGGGGCGGCGAGCAGTACTTC.

V and J are TRBV6-5 and TRBJ1-1; perhaps TRBD1 as D (5 bases). CDR1 MNHEY and CDR2 SVGAGI come from the germline V gene. This CDR3 is built from 13 residues. Trimming removed 7 bases from V and 4 bases from J, with 13 bases in between. The CDR3 DNA follows: TGTGCCAGCACCTCGGGGGGATCCACTGAAGCTTTCTTT. This codes for CASTSGGSTEAFF.

Only one count was recorded for this clone. This chain links TRBV7-2 with TRBJ1-6; 7 nucleotides agree with TRBD1. The CDR3 totals 15 residues. Germline V lookup: CDR1 SGHTA, CDR2 FQGNSA. J gave up 7 bases and V 0 bases, and 3 bases lay outside the gene matches. The CDR3 here is CASSLATGFNSPLHF. As DNA, the CDR3 is TGTGCCAGCAGCTTAGCGACAGGGTTCAATTCACCCCTCCACTTT.

The rearrangement links TRBV2 to TRBJ1-5; 7 bases match TRBD1. The CDR3 is 15 residues long. V lost 6 bases, J lost 4 bases, and 9 bases stayed unmatched. Germline CDR1 reads SNHLY; CDR2 reads FYNNEI. The CDR3 spells CASRAQQGPNQPQHF. The DNA for the CDR3 is TGTGCCAGCAGAGCTCAACAGGGGCCGAATCAGCCCCAGCATTTT. The complete variable domain, with remaining parts taken from reference TRBV2 and TRBJ1-5, reads EPEVTQTPSHQVTQMGQEVILRCVPISNHLYFYWYRQILGQKVEFLVSFYNNEISEKSEIFDDQFSVERPDGSNFTLKIRSTKLEDSAMYFCASRAQQGPNQPQHFGDGTRLSIL.

V is TRBV7-9 and J is TRBJ2-1; no reliable D call. Germline V gene data show CDR1 as SEHNR and CDR2 as FQNEAQ (reference sequence). The CDR3 length is 17 residues. The V end was cut by 5 bases, the J end by 7 bases, with 24 bases between. CDR3 residues: CASSDYFPVGIGNEQFF. CDR3 in DNA: TGTGCCAGCAGCGATTATTTCCCTGTGGGCATCGGAAATGAGCAGTTCTTC.

The CDR3 nucleotides read TGTGCCAGCAGCCCGAGTGACAGAATGAACACTGAAGCTTTCTTT. It codes for CASSPSDRMNTEAFF. J is TRBJ1-1 and V is TRBV28; tentatively, D is TRBD1 (5 bases). The germline V and J ends were trimmed by 6 bases and 0 bases, with 14 bases remaining between them. The CDR3 runs to 15 residues. Germline-derived CDR1 and CDR2 are MDHEN and SYDVKM.

The rearrangement uses TRBV27 and TRBJ1-2; D is perhaps TRBD1 (5 bases). There are 13 residues in the CDR3. CDR1 MNHEY and CDR2 SMNVEV come from the germline V gene (reference sequence). Deletions cut 6 bases from V and 3 bases from J, with 11 bases between. The CDR3 DNA sequence: TGTGCCAGCAGAACACAGGATCACTATGGCTACACCTTC. This gives the protein CASRTQDHYGYTF.

This chain connects TRBV5-1 to TRBJ2-7; a possible D gene is TRBD1 (6 bases). CDR1 is SGHRS, CDR2 YFSETQ, per germline. The V gene lost 6 bases and the J gene lost 3 bases, with 16 bases spanning the gap. The CDR3 contains 14 residues. The CDR3 loop reads CASTPDSASYEQYF. The CDR3, as DNA: TGCGCCAGCACCCCGGACAGTGCCAGCTACGAGCAGTACTTC. Full variable domain (missing parts from reference TRBV5-1 and TRBJ2-7): KAGVTQTPRYLIKTRGQQVTLSCSPISGHRSVSWYQQTPGQGLQFLFEYFSETQRNKGNFPGRFSGRQFSNSRSEMNVSTLELGDSALYLCASTPDSASYEQYFGPGTRLTVT.

This rearrangement joins TRBV29-1 to TRBJ1-2; possibly TRBD1 for D (6 bases). The V gene lost 6 bases and the J gene lost 1 base, with 12 bases spanning the gap. CDR1 SQVTM and CDR2 ANQGSEA come from the germline V gene. This CDR3 contains 13 residues. The CDR3 sequence: CSVRQAVNYGYTF. As DNA, the CDR3 is TGCAGCGTCCGACAGGCGGTTAACTATGGCTACACCTTC.

CDR3 DNA: TGTGCCAGCAGCGGGACAGGGGGCCCCTACGAGCAGTACTTC. It yields the protein CASSGTGGPYEQYF. V is TRBV9 and J is TRBJ2-7, with TRBD1 identical over 11 bases. The CDR3 has 14 amino acids. Germline V CDR1 and CDR2: SGDLS, YYNGEE. With V trimmed by 3 bases and J by 2 bases, 1 base remained unmatched. Based on the CDR3 plus reference TRBV9 and TRBJ2-7, the full variable domain is DSGVTQTPKHLITATGQRVTLRCSPRSGDLSVYWYQQSLDQGLQFLIQYYNGEERAKGNILERFSAQQFPDLHSELNLSSLELGDSALYFCASSGTGGPYEQYFGPGTRLTVT.

This chain connects TRBV19 to TRBJ2-5; D ambiguous. The CDR3 contains 13 residues. V lost 4 bases to trimming and J lost 3 bases, with 9 bases between them. In germline, CDR1 is LNHDA, CDR2 SQIVND (reference sequence). In DNA, the CDR3 is TGTGCCAGTAGTAATCGTATTAAAGAGACCCAGTACTTC. Translation: CASSNRIKETQYF.

This clone came up once. The CDR3 sequence: CASSQGLAGGLNTGELFF. As DNA, the CDR3 is TGCGCCAGCAGCCAAGGACTAGCGGGGGGGTTGAACACCGGGGAGCTGTTTTTT. The rearrangement joins TRBV4-3 to TRBJ2-2; 14 nucleotides match TRBD2. Germline assignment: CDR1 LGHNA and CDR2 YSLEER. The CDR3 totals 18 residues. J gave up 1 base and V 1 base, and 2 bases lay outside the gene matches.

V and J are TRBV5-1 and TRBJ2-1; 7 bases line up with TRBD2. Germline V CDR1 and CDR2: SGHRS, YFSETQ. The CDR3 runs 15 residues. After removal of 3 bases from V and 0 bases from J, the junction contained 3 bases not matched to a gene. The CDR3 region has the DNA TGCGCCAGCAGCTCGACTAGCAGCTCCTACAATGAGCAGTTCTTC. It translates to CASSSTSSSYNEQFF.

The chain combines TRBV30 with TRBJ1-2, with unresolved D. The length of the CDR3 is 13 residues. The V end lost 5 bases, the J end lost 2 bases, and 12 bases lay between the germline ends. Germline CDR1 GTSNPN, CDR2 SVGIG (reference sequence). The CDR3 is CAWSQTSNYGYTF. The CDR3 DNA is TGTGCCTGGTCCCAAACTTCAAACTATGGCTACACCTTC.

V usage is TRBV5-4 and J usage is TRBJ2-1, with D possibly TRBD1 on 5 matching bases. The CDR3 totals 14 residues. Trimming removed 4 bases from V and 7 bases from J, with 15 bases in between. CDR1 is SGHNT and CDR2 is YYREEE in the germline V gene (reference sequence). CDR3 in amino acids: CASSPSTARNEQFF. CDR3 in DNA: TGTGCCAGCAGCCCATCGACAGCTAGGAATGAGCAGTTCTTC.

The chain recombines TRBV7-2 with TRBJ2-2; 11 bases map to TRBD2. V dropped 5 bases and J dropped 5; count of bases not matched to a gene: 13. Germline V lookup: CDR1 SGHTA, CDR2 FQGNSA. The CDR3 is made up of 18 amino acids. This CDR3 reads CASSRWGALAGVTGELFF. The CDR3 DNA sequence: TGTGCCAGCAGCCGATGGGGGGCACTAGCGGGAGTGACCGGGGAGCTGTTTTTT.

This chain joins TRBV7-9 and TRBJ2-5; the match to TRBD2 covers 8 bases. CDR1 and CDR2 from the germline V gene are SEHNR and FQNEAQ (reference sequence). The CDR3 contains 16 residues. Unmatched junction bases numbered 8, after V lost 0 bases and J lost 5 bases. For the CDR3, the DNA is TGTGCCAGCAGCTTAGCCCGGGGGGGGCCTGGGGAGACCCAGTACTTC. It yields the protein CASSLARGGPGETQYF.

This clone was seen more than once but under ten times. The V and J genes are TRBV28 and TRBJ2-2; maybe TRBD1 (6 bases). The V gene's germline CDR1 is MDHEN and CDR2 SYDVKM. The CDR3 loop spans 15 amino acids. V was trimmed by 4 bases and J by 2 bases, leaving 11 bases between them. Here the CDR3 DNA reads TGTGCCAGCAGTTCGGGACACCTAAACACCGGGGAGCTGTTTTTT. Its protein product is CASSSGHLNTGELFF.

This clone was detected only a few times. This chain connects TRBV9 to TRBJ2-7; no clear D. The CDR3 sequence is 12 residues long. CDR1 is SGDLS, CDR2 YYNGEE, per germline. Trimming pared 1 base from V and 7 bases from J, leaving 9 bases between. The CDR3 loop is CASSVNQREQYF. The CDR3 DNA follows: TGTGCCAGCAGCGTAAATCAGCGAGAGCAGTACTTC.

The chain joins TRBV7-9 to TRBJ2-7, with D possibly matching TRBD1 (6 bases). Germline CDR1 SEHNR, CDR2 FQNEAQ (reference sequence). The CDR3 extends over 14 amino acids. V was cut by 4 bases and J by 7 bases, with 17 bases left in between. This chain's CDR3 is CASSSPGQSTEQYF. CDR3 DNA sequence: TGTGCCAGCAGCTCCCCCGGACAGTCGACGGAGCAGTACTTC.

The chain links TRBV15 to TRBJ2-3, with a tentative D call TRBD2 (6 bases). V lost 4 bases to trimming and J lost 6 bases, with 20 bases between them. The length of the CDR3 is 16 residues. CDR1 and CDR2 (germline): LNHNV, YYDKDF (reference sequence). The DNA for the CDR3 is TGTGCCACCAGCAAATACGGGACTCTTGAGGGGGATACGCAGTATTTT. Translating gives CATSKYGTLEGDTQYF.